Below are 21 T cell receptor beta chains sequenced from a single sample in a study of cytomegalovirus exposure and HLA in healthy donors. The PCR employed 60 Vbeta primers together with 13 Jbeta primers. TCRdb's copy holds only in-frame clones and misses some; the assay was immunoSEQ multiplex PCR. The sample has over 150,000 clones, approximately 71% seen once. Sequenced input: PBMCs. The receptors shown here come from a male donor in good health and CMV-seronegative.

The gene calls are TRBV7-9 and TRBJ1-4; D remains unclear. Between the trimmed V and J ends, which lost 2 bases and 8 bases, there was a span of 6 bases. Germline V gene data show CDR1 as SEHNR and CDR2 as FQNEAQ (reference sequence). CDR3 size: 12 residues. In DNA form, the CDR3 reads TGTGCCAGCAGCTTAATTGGCGAAAAACTGTTTTTT. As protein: CASSLIGEKLFF.

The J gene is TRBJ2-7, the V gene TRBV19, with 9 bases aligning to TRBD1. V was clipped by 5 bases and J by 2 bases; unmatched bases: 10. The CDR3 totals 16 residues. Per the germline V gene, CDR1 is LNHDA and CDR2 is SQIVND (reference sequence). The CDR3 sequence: CASSAGQGRWAYEQYF. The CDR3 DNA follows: TGTGCCAGTAGTGCGGGACAGGGAAGGTGGGCCTACGAGCAGTACTTC.

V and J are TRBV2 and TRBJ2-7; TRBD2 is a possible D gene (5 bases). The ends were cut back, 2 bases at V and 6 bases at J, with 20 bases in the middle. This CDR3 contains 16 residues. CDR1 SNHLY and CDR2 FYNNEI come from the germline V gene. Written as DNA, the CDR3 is TGTGCCAGCAGTGAACGTCCGGGAAGTGTTATAAGCGAGCAGTACTTC. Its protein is CASSERPGSVISEQYF.

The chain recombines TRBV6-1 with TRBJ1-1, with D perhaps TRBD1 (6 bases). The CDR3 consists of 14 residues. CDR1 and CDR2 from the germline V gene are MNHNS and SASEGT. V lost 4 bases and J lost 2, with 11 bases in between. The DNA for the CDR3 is TGTGCCAGCAGTGTACAGGGACCTAACACTGAAGCTTTCTTT. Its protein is CASSVQGPNTEAFF.

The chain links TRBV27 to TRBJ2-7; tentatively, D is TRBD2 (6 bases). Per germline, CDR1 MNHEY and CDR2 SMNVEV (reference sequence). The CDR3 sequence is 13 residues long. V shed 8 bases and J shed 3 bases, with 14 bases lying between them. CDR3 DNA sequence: TGTGCCAGCCGTCTCTCCGGGAGCTACGAGCAGTACTTC. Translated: CASRLSGSYEQYF.

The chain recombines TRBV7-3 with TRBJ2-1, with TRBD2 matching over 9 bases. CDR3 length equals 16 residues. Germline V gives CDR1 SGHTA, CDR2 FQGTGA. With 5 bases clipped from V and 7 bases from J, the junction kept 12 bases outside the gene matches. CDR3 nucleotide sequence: TGTGCCAGCAGCCCCCCGGGGCGGGAGGGCCTAAATGAGCAGTTCTTC. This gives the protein CASSPPGREGLNEQFF.

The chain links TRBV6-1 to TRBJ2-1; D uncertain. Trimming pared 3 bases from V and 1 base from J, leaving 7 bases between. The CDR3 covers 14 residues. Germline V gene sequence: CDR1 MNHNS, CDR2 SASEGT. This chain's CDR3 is CASSELESYNEQFF. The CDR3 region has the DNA TGTGCCAGCAGTGAGCTAGAATCCTACAATGAGCAGTTCTTC.

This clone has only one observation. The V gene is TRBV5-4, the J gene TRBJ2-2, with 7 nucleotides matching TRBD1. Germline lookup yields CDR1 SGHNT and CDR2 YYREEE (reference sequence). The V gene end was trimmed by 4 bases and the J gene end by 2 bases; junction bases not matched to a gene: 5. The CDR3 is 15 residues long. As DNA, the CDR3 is TGTGCCAGCAGCCCTACAGGGGCAAACACCGGGGAGCTGTTTTTT. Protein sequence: CASSPTGANTGELFF.

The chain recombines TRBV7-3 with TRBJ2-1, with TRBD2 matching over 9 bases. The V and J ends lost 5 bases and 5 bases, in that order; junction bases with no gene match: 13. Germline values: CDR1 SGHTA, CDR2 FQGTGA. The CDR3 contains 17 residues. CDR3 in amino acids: CASSPRASGIFDNEQFF. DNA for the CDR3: TGTGCCAGCAGCCCCAGGGCTAGCGGGATTTTCGACAATGAGCAGTTCTTC.

The chain's CDR3 is CASTKLAGGADTQYF. The CDR3 nucleotides are TGTGCCAGCACTAAGCTAGCGGGGGGAGCAGATACGCAGTATTTT. V usage is TRBV6-5 and J usage is TRBJ2-3, with 11 bases that match TRBD2. The CDR3 contains 15 residues. Germline V gives CDR1 MNHEY, CDR2 SVGAGI. The trim removed 7 bases at V and 4 bases at J, leaving 7 bases unmatched.

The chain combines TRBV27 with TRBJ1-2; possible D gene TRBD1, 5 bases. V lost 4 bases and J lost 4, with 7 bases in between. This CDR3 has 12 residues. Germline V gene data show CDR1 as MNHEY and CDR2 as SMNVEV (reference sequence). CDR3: CASSSTGYGYTF. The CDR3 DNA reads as TGTGCCAGCAGTTCAACAGGCTATGGCTACACCTTC.

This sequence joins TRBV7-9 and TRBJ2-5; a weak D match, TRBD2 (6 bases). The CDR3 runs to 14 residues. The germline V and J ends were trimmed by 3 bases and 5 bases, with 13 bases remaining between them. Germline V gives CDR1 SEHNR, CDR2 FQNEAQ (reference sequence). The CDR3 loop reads CASSLGLATETQYF. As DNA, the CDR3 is TGTGCCAGCAGCTTGGGGCTAGCGACGGAGACCCAGTACTTC.

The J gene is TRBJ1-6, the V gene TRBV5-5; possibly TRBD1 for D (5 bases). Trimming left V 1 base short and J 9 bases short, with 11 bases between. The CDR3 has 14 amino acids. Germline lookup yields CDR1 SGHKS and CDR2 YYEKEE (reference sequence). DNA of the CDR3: TGTGCCAGCAGCTTGCAAGGGGAAGGTTCACCCCTCCACTTT. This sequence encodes CASSLQGEGSPLHF.

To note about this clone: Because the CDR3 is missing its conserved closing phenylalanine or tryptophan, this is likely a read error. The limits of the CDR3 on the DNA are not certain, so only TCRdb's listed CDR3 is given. The CDR3: CASSVRWAGG. The J gene is TRBJ2-3, the V gene TRBV25-1; TRBD2, the D gene given by the table, was not confirmed from the DNA. Germline V gene data show CDR1 as MGHDK and CDR2 as SYGVNS. The length of the CDR3 is 10 amino acids, counting both ends.

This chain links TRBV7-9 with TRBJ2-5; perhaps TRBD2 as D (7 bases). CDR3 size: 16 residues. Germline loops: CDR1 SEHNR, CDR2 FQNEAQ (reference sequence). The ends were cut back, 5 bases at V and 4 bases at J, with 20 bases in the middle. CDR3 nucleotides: TGTGCCAGCAGCCCTCCTCAGGGAGGGGGGGGAGAGACCCAGTACTTC. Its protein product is CASSPPQGGGGETQYF. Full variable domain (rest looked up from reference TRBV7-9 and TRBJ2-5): DTGVSQNPRHKITKRGQNVTFRCDPISEHNRLYWYRQTLGQGPEFLTYFQNEAQLEKSRLLSDRFSAERPKGSFSTLEIQRTEQGDSAMYLCASSPPQGGGGETQYFGPGTRLLVL.

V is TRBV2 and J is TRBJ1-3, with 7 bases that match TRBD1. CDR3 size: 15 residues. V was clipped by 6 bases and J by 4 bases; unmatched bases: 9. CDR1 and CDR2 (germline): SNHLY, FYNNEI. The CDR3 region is CASSPQTGFGNTIYF. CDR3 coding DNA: TGTGCCAGCAGCCCCCAGACAGGGTTCGGAAACACCATATATTTT.

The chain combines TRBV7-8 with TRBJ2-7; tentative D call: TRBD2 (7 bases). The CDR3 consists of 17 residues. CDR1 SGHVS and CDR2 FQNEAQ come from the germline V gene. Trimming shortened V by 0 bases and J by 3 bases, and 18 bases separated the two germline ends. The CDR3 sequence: CASSLALFGGGGYEQYF. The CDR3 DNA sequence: TGTGCCAGCAGCTTAGCGTTATTTGGGGGGGGCGGCTACGAGCAGTACTTC. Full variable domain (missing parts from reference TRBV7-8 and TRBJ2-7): GAGVSQSPRYKVAKRGQDVALRCDPISGHVSLFWYQQALGQGPEFLTYFQNEAQLDKSGLPSDRFFAERPEGSVSTLKIQRTQQEDSAVYLCASSLALFGGGGYEQYFGPGTRLTVT.

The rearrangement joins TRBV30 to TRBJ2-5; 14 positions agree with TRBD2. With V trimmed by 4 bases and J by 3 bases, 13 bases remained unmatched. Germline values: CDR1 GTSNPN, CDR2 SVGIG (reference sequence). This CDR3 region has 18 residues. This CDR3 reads CAWNFGLAGGVLEETQYF. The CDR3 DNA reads TGTGCCTGGAATTTTGGACTAGCGGGAGGTGTGCTTGAAGAGACCCAGTACTTC.

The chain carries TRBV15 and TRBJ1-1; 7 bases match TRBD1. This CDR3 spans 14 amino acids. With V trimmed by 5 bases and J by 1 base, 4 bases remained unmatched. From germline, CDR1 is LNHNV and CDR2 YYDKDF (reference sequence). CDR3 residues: CATSSWDRNTEAFF. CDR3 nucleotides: TGTGCCACCAGCTCATGGGACAGGAACACTGAAGCTTTCTTT.

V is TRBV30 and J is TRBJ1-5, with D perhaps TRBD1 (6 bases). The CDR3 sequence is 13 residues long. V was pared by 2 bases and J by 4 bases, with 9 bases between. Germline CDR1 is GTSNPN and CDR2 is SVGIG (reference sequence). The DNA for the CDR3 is TGTGCCTGGAGTCCTCAGGGGAATCAGCCCCAGCATTTT. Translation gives CAWSPQGNQPQHF.

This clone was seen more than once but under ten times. In nucleotides, the CDR3 is TGTGCCAGTAGTATCGGCGCAGGGCCCGCGCAGCCCCAGCATTTT. Translation gives CASSIGAGPAQPQHF. The V and J genes are TRBV19 and TRBJ1-5; maybe TRBD1 (5 bases). CDR3 length equals 15 residues. Germline V CDR1 and CDR2: LNHDA, SQIVND (reference sequence). Trimming cost V 3 bases and J 7 bases, with 16 bases left between them.